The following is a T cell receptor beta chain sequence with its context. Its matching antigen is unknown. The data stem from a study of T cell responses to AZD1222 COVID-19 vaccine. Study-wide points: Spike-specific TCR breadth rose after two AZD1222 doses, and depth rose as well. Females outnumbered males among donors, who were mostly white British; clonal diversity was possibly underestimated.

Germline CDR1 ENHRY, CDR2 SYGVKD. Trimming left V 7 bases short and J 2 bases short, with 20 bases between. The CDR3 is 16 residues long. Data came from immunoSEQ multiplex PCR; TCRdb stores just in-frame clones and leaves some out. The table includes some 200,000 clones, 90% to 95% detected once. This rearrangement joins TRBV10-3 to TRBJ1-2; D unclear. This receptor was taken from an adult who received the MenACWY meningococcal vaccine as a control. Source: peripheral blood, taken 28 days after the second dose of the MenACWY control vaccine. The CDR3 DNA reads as TGTGCCATCAATGGAGGGCTGGACGGGCCAAACTATGGCTACACCTTC. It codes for CAINGGLDGPNYGYTF.